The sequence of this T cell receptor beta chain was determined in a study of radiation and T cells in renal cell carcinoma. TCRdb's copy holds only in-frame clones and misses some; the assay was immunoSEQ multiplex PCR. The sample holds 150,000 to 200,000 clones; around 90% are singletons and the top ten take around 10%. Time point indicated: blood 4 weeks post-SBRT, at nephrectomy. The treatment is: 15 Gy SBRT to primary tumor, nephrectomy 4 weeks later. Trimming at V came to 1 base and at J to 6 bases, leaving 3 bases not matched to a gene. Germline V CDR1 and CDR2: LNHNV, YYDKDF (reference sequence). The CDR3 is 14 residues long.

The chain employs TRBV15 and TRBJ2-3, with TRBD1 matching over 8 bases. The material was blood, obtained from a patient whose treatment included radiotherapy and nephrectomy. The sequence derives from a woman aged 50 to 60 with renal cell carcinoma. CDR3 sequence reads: CATSRGTGSDTQYF. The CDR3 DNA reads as TGTGCCACCAGCAGAGGGACAGGGTCGGATACGCAGTATTTT.